The T cell receptor beta chain under discussion was sequenced for a study of CD8+ T cells in alopecia areata. The study's findings and limits: Among patients, TCR sharing was less clear than in mice, a difference possibly due in part to HLA diversity in the patient population. Many expanded lesional clones stayed in scalp and blood while on tofacitinib. Lesional tissue from the scalp (especially in alopecia totalis/universalis) showed higher clonality than normal scalp.

Indicated treatment: oral pan-JAK inhibitor, 5-10 mg twice daily. In the case of this clone: What it recognizes is unknown.

The authors extracted RNA and reverse transcribed it into cDNA as the sequencing template. Using immunoSEQ multiplex PCR, the repertoire was profiled, and TCRdb retains in-frame clones only, with some absent. The data contain about 140,000 clones, about 59% of them singletons. The sample in question was CD8+ T cells sorted from blood, obtained at week 4, from a patient treated with tofacitinib. This TCR was sampled from a human donor with alopecia areata.

The CDR3 region is CASSLTGAGEGYTF. The CDR3 DNA follows: TGTGCCAGCAGCCTTACTGGAGCAGGGGAGGGCTACACCTTC. This sequence joins TRBV6-5 and TRBJ1-2; tentative D call: TRBD1 (6 bases). Germline V gene lookup returns CDR1 MNHEY and CDR2 SVGAGI. Between the trimmed V and J ends, which lost 6 bases and 8 bases, there was a span of 19 bases. The CDR3 spans 14 residues.